Listed below are T cell receptor beta chains from one sample, sequenced in a study of T-cell memory formation after mild COVID-19. MiXCR was run by TCRdb on the 5' RACE reads, yielding one entry per CDR3 protein. The sample records fewer than 600,000 distinct CDR3 sequences, less than 25% being singletons. Specimen: PBMCs or a T cell subset sorted from them (not recorded which). The receptors stem from an adult woman who had mild COVID-19 (a few samples of this study predate the infection). Cell type and time point are not known. Each CDR3 is given with its conserved first and last residue. The order of the fields is clone size, V gene, J gene, D gene, CDR3 protein, CDR3 DNA. A D gene is named only where the DNA matches it firmly. Expanded clones get a size class; other rows say once, few or many, or leave the size out.

clone size: -; V gene: TRBV24-1; J gene: TRBJ2-1; D gene: -; CDR3 protein: CATSGPAYNEQFF; CDR3 DNA: TGTGCCACCAGTGGCCCGGCCTACAATGAGCAGTTCTTC
clone size: few; V gene: TRBV2; J gene: TRBJ2-3; D gene: -; CDR3 protein: CASSEARAGEGDTQYF; CDR3 DNA: TGTGCCAGCAGTGAAGCTAGGGCAGGGGAGGGCGATACGCAGTATTTT
clone size: few; V gene: TRBV24-1; J gene: TRBJ2-6; D gene: -; CDR3 protein: CATSDFSSGANVLTF; CDR3 DNA: TGTGCCACCAGTGATTTTAGCTCTGGGGCCAACGTCCTGACTTTC
clone size: -; V gene: TRBV14; J gene: TRBJ2-7; D gene: -; CDR3 protein: CASSQELAGDYEQYF; CDR3 DNA: TGTGCCAGCAGCCAAGAGCTCGCAGGAGACTACGAGCAGTACTTC
clone size: -; V gene: TRBV20-1; J gene: TRBJ2-1; D gene: -; CDR3 protein: CSARDLYEQFF; CDR3 DNA: TGCAGTGCTAGAGATTTGTATGAGCAGTTCTTC
clone size: -; V gene: TRBV28; J gene: TRBJ2-5; D gene: -; CDR3 protein: CASSRTWTSRTQYF; CDR3 DNA: TGTGCCAGCAGCCGCACCTGGACCTCGAGAACCCAGTACTTC
clone size: -; V gene: TRBV10-3; J gene: TRBJ1-2; D gene: -; CDR3 protein: CAISEGVPYGYTF; CDR3 DNA: TGTGCCATCAGTGAGGGGGTTCCCTATGGCTACACCTTC
clone size: few; V gene: TRBV11-2; J gene: TRBJ2-5; D gene: TRBD2; CDR3 protein: CASSRTSPGETQYF; CDR3 DNA: TGTGCCAGCAGTAGGACTAGCCCCGGGGAGACCCAGTACTTC
clone size: few; V gene: TRBV6-5; J gene: TRBJ2-7; D gene: TRBD2; CDR3 protein: CASRGRGLPYEQYF; CDR3 DNA: TGTGCCAGCAGAGGTCGGGGACTACCCTACGAGCAGTACTTC
clone size: -; V gene: TRBV20-1; J gene: TRBJ1-2; D gene: TRBD1; CDR3 protein: CSARVGTDVGYTF; CDR3 DNA: TGCAGTGCTAGAGTCGGGACAGATGTTGGCTACACCTTC
clone size: -; V gene: TRBV7-6; J gene: TRBJ1-1; D gene: TRBD1; CDR3 protein: CASSPKQGFNTEAFF; CDR3 DNA: TGTGCCAGCAGCCCTAAACAGGGGTTTAACACTGAAGCTTTCTTT